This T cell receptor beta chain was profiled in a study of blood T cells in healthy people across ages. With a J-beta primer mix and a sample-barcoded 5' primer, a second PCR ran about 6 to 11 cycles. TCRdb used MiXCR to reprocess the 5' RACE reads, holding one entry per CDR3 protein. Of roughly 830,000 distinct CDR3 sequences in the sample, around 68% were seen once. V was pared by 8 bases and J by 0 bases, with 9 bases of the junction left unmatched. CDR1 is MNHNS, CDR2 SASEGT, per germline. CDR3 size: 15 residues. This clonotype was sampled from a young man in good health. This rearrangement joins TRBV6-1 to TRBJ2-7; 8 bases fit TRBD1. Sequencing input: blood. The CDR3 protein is CASEFTGGFSYEQYF. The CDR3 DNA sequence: TGTGCCAGCGAATTTACAGGGGGTTTCTCCTACGAGCAGTACTTC.